This entry lists 15 T cell receptor beta chains sequenced from one sample in a study of regulatory T cells in long-lasting Graves disease. Arm-PCR of CDR3 regions and iRepertoire HTBI primers were the basis on which TCR beta libraries were built. From the multiplex PCR reads, TCRdb called clonotypes with MiXCR, one entry per CDR3 protein. This table has around 500,000 distinct CDR3 sequences, around 15% appearing once. Time point meaning: newly diagnosed GD, antithyroid drugs for less than 3 months. Construction of the TCR library relied on RNA isolated from PBMCs. The same sample was also used in a study of T cells in Graves' hyperthyroidism and ophthalmopathy.

The material was peripheral blood mononuclear cells (PBMCs), obtained at new diagnosis, from a patient treated with antithyroid drugs. All receptors come from a woman aged 35-60 years with Graves disease.

This rearrangement joins TRBV10-3 to TRBJ2-3; 9 bases align to TRBD2. V gave up 2 bases and J gave up 0 bases; unmatched junction bases: 12. The CDR3 sequence is 19 residues long. Germline V gene sequence: CDR1 ENHRY, CDR2 SYGVKD. Written as DNA, the CDR3 is TGTGCCATCAGTGAGCTTCCTAGCGGGGTCGGTAGTAGCACAGATACGCAGTATTTT. Its protein is CAISELPSGVGSSTDTQYF.

The rearrangement joins TRBV6-1 to TRBJ2-3, with 10 nucleotides matching TRBD2. The CDR3 covers 18 residues. Germline assignment: CDR1 MNHNS and CDR2 SASEGT. V was pared by 5 bases and J by 0 bases, with 11 bases of the junction left unmatched. The CDR3 spells CASSSGGGGHTSTDTQYF. CDR3 in DNA: TGTGCCAGCAGTAGCGGGGGGGGGGGACATACTAGCACAGATACGCAGTATTTT.

This clonotype has a count of ten or more. This chain connects TRBV27 to TRBJ1-2, with 10 nucleotides matching TRBD1. The CDR3 has 15 residues. After removal of 6 bases from V and 3 bases from J, the junction contained 7 bases not matched to a gene. In germline, CDR1 is MNHEY, CDR2 SMNVEV (reference sequence). CDR3 residues: CASRSPGTGDYGYTF. The CDR3, as DNA: TGTGCCAGCAGATCACCCGGGACAGGGGACTATGGCTACACCTTC.

This clonotype was detected many times. This rearrangement joins TRBV7-9 to TRBJ1-1; D gene ambiguous. The CDR3 runs to 15 residues. CDR1 is SEHNR and CDR2 is FQNEAQ in the germline V gene (reference sequence). Trimming pared 1 base from V and 6 bases from J, leaving 15 bases between. DNA for the CDR3: TGTGCCAGCAGCTTAGTCGTCATCAAAAGGGCTGAAGCTTTCTTT. It yields the protein CASSLVVIKRAEAFF. The variable domain in full, completed from reference TRBV7-9 and TRBJ1-1, reads DTGVSQNPRHKITKRGQNVTFRCDPISEHNRLYWYRQTLGQGPEFLTYFQNEAQLEKSRLLSDRFSAERPKGSFSTLEIQRTEQGDSAMYLCASSLVVIKRAEAFFGQGTRLTVV.

This clonotype has ten or more counts. The chain couples TRBV7-9 to TRBJ2-3; no definite D call. The ends were cut back, 5 bases at V and 0 bases at J, with 15 bases in the middle. CDR1 SEHNR and CDR2 FQNEAQ come from the germline V gene (reference sequence). The length of the CDR3 is 16 residues. DNA for the CDR3: TGTGCCAGCAGCGACGGGCTTGGCTCTAGCACAGATACGCAGTATTTT. Translation gives CASSDGLGSSTDTQYF.

This clonotype came up many times. This chain links TRBV11-2 with TRBJ2-1; D may be TRBD1 (6 bases). CDR3 length: 14 amino acids. Deletions cut 0 bases from V and 6 bases from J, with 9 bases between. Germline CDR1 SGHAT, CDR2 FQNNGV. The CDR3 sequence: CASSLDQGSNEQFF. The CDR3 DNA sequence: TGTGCCAGCAGCTTAGACCAGGGGTCCAATGAGCAGTTCTTC.

This clonotype was counted at least ten times. This chain connects TRBV20-1 to TRBJ2-7, with D unclear. The CDR3 is made up of 13 amino acids. Germline V gene data show CDR1 as DFQATT and CDR2 as SNEGSKA (reference sequence). Trimming removed 5 bases from V and 1 base from J, with 12 bases in between. The CDR3 here is CSALKGESYEQYF. The DNA of the CDR3 is TGCAGTGCTCTGAAAGGAGAGTCCTACGAGCAGTACTTC.

This clonotype appeared many times. CDR3 sequence reads: CASSGQGLNSPLHF. CDR3 DNA sequence: TGTGCCAGCAGCGGGCAAGGGCTGAATTCACCCCTCCACTTT. The chain joins TRBV3-1 to TRBJ1-6; D is uncertain. The ends were cut back, 5 bases at V and 7 bases at J, with 12 bases in the middle. The germline V gene encodes CDR1 LGHDT and CDR2 YNNKEL (reference sequence). The CDR3 runs 14 residues.

The V call is TRBV25-1, the J call TRBJ1-5; D may be TRBD1 (6 bases). Germline V gives CDR1 MGHDK, CDR2 SYGVNS. V dropped 1 base and J dropped 1 base, with 8 bases sitting between them. The CDR3 runs to 15 residues. The CDR3 sequence: CASSESRGSNQPQHF. The CDR3 coding sequence is TGTGCCAGCAGTGAATCCAGGGGCAGCAATCAGCCCCAGCATTTT.

This clonotype was found many times. The rearrangement uses TRBV6-1 and TRBJ1-2, with 7 bases that match TRBD1. The V gene's germline CDR1 is MNHNS and CDR2 SASEGT. This CDR3 has 12 amino acids. The V segment lost 10 bases and the J segment 6 bases; nucleotides outside the gene matches: 8. For the CDR3, the DNA is TGTGCCACCCAGACAGGGTTTAATGGCTACACCTTC. This sequence encodes CATQTGFNGYTF.

The rearrangement uses TRBV10-3 and TRBJ2-1; D ambiguous. The CDR3 has 11 residues. The V and J ends lost 3 bases and 8 bases respectively, with 5 bases between them. Germline V gene lookup returns CDR1 ENHRY and CDR2 SYGVKD. The CDR3, as DNA: TGTGCCATCAGTGAATTGGATGAGCAGTTCTTC. Protein: CAISELDEQFF.

As for this clonotype: Possible read error: a much larger clone is one base away. V and J are TRBV15 and TRBJ1-6; D perhaps matches TRBD1 (5 bases). CDR3 length: 15 amino acids. Germline lookup yields CDR1 LNHNV and CDR2 YYDKDF (reference sequence). Here the CDR3 reads CATSRDPGGPSPFHF. CDR3 nucleotides: TGTGCCACCAGCAGAGATCCTGGGGGACCTTCACCCTTCCACTTT.

There are a few counts of this clonotype. This sequence joins TRBV6-2 or TRBV6-3 and TRBJ2-3; 11 positions agree with TRBD2. Per germline, CDR1 MNHEY and CDR2 SVGEGT. J gave up 5 bases and V 5 bases, and 9 bases lay outside the gene matches. CDR3 length: 16 residues. The CDR3 here is CASSPLAGVSVDTQYF. CDR3 sequence (DNA): TGTGCCAGCAGTCCACTAGCGGGGGTTTCGGTAGATACGCAGTATTTT.

This rearrangement joins TRBV7-8 to TRBJ2-7; 7 bases are a match to TRBD1. CDR1 SGHVS and CDR2 FQNEAQ come from the germline V gene. V dropped 5 bases and J dropped 0; count of bases not matched to a gene: 10. This CDR3 spans 16 amino acids. The CDR3 protein is CASSPSRGYPSYEQYF. The CDR3 DNA sequence: TGTGCCAGCAGCCCTTCCAGGGGGTACCCCTCCTACGAGCAGTACTTC.

This clonotype was seen ten or more times. This chain joins TRBV5-1 and TRBJ2-3; 8 nucleotides match TRBD2. The CDR3 extends over 15 amino acids. V gave up 4 bases and J gave up 0 bases; unmatched junction bases: 4. The germline V gene has CDR1 SGHRS and CDR2 YFSETQ. CDR3 in amino acids: CASSVSGVSTDTQYF. In DNA, the CDR3 is TGCGCCAGCAGCGTTAGCGGGGTGAGCACAGATACGCAGTATTTT. The whole variable domain, remainder taken from reference TRBV5-1 and TRBJ2-3, is KAGVTQTPRYLIKTRGQQVTLSCSPISGHRSVSWYQQTPGQGLQFLFEYFSETQRNKGNFPGRFSGRQFSNSRSEMNVSTLELGDSALYLCASSVSGVSTDTQYFGPGTRLTVL.